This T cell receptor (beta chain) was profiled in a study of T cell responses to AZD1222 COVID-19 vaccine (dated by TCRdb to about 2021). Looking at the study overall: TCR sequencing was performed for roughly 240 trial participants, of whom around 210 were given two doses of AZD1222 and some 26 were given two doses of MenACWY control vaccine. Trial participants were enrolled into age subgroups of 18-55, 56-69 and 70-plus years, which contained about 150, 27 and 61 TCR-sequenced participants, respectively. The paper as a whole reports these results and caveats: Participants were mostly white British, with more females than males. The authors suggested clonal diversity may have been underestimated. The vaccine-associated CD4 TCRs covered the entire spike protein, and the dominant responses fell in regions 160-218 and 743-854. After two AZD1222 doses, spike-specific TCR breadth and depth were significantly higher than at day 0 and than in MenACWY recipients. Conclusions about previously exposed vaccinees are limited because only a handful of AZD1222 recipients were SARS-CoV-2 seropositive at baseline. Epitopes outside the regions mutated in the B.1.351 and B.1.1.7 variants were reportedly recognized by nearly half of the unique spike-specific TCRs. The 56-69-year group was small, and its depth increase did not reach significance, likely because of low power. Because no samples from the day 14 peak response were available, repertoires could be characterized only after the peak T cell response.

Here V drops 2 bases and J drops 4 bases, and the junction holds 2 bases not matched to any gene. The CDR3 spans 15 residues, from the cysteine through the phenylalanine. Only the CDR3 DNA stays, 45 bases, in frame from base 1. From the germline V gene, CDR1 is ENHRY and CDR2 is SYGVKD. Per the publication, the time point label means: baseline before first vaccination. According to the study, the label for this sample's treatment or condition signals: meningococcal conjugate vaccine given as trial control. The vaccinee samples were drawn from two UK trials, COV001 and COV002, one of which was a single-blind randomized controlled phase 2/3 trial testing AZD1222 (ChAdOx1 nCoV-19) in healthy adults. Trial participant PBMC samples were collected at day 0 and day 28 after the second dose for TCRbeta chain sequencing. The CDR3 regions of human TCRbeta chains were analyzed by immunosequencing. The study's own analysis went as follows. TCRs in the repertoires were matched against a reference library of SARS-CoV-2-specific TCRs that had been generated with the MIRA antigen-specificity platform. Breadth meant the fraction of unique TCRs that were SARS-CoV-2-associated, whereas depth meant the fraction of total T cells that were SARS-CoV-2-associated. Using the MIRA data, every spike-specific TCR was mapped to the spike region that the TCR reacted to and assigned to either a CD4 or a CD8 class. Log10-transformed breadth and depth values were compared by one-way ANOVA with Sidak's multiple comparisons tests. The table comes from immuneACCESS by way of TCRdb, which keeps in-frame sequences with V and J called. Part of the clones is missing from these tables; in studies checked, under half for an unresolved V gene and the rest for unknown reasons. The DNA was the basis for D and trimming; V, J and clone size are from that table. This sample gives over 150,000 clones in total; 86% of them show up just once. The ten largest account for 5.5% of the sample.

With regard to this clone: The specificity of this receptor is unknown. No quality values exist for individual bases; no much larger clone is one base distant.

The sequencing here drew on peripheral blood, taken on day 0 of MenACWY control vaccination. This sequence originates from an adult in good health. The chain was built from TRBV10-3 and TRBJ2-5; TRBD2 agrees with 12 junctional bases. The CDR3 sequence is CAISERLAGAETQYF. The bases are TGTGCCATCAGTGAGCGACTAGCGGGAGCAGAGACCCAGTACTTC.